Listed below are T cell receptor beta chains from one sample, sequenced in a study of cytomegalovirus exposure and HLA in healthy donors. Libraries were prepared by immunoSEQ multiplex PCR; TCRdb keeps only in-frame clonotypes and omits some of them. The sample contains roughly 190,000 clones, around 84% of which appear only once. What was sequenced was PBMCs. The receptors originated from a man in his forties or fifties in good health and CMV-seropositive. Both conserved end residues are part of each CDR3. The D gene is left open where the match is weak. Not all rows give a size; the values are once, few, many and, for expanded clones, a class.

clone size,J gene,D gene,V gene,CDR3 DNA,CDR3 protein
once,TRBJ1-3,NA,TRBV5-4,TGTGCCAGCAGCTCCGACGGTGGGGCGGGAAACACCATATATTTT,CASSSDGGAGNTIYF
NA,TRBJ2-2,NA,TRBV4-1,TGCGCCAGCAGCCAAGCTTACGTTAGGGGTTCCGGGGAGCTGTTTTTT,CASSQAYVRGSGELFF
NA,TRBJ2-7,NA,TRBV13,TGTGCCAGCAGCTTAGGGACAGAATACGAGCAGTACTTC,CASSLGTEYEQYF
few,TRBJ1-1,TRBD1,TRBV20-1,TGCAGTGCCTACTCGACAGGGTGGTTCTTT,CSAYSTGWFF
NA,TRBJ2-5,TRBD2,TRBV7-7,TGTGCCAGCAGCTTAGACCGGGAGGCGGAGACCCAGTACTTC,CASSLDREAETQYF
NA,TRBJ1-1,NA,TRBV5-4,TGTGCCAGCAGTAACGGCGCCGTAGGGCAGGGGAACACTGAAGCTTTCTTT,CASSNGAVGQGNTEAFF
NA,TRBJ2-5,NA,TRBV15,TGTGCCACCAGCATCACGGCGGGAGAGACCCAGTACTTC,CATSITAGETQYF
NA,TRBJ2-7,NA,TRBV9,TGTGCCAGCAGCGGCCACCTCCCCGGCGCGACAGTGAGCTCCTACGAGCAGTACTTC,CASSGHLPGATVSSYEQYF
NA,TRBJ2-7,TRBD1,TRBV5-4,TGTGCCAGCAGCAAAACGGGGACAGGGTCCTACGAGCAGTACTTC,CASSKTGTGSYEQYF
once,TRBJ2-7,TRBD2,TRBV5-6,TGTGCCAGCAGCTTGGTTGGCCGGACTAGCGGGAAGGAGGAGCAGTACTTC,CASSLVGRTSGKEEQYF
NA,TRBJ2-2,TRBD2,TRBV10-1,TGCGCCAGCAGTGAGTTCCGGGGGGGACACACCGGGGAGCTGTTTTTT,CASSEFRGGHTGELFF
once,TRBJ1-1,NA,TRBV18,TGTGCCAGCTCACCACCGGGGGGGACCGACACTGAAGCTTTCTTT,CASSPPGGTDTEAFF
NA,TRBJ1-1,TRBD1,TRBV7-7,TGTGCCAGCAGCTCTACCCCGGACAGGACGAATAGGGACACTGAAGCTTTCTTT,CASSSTPDRTNRDTEAFF
NA,TRBJ2-7,NA,TRBV4-1,TGCGCCAGCAGCCAGAACCCAGGTATCACCTACGAGCAGTACTTC,CASSQNPGITYEQYF
NA,TRBJ2-5,NA,TRBV15,TGTGCCACCAGCAATGGAGGGTTTGAGACCCAGTACTTC,CATSNGGFETQYF
NA,TRBJ1-3,NA,TRBV6-6,TGTGCCAGCAGTCCGACAGGTGCCGTTGGAAACACCATATATTTT,CASSPTGAVGNTIYF
NA,TRBJ2-3,TRBD2,TRBV28,TGTGCCAGCACCCGGACTAGCGGGAGGGATACGCAGTATTTT,CASTRTSGRDTQYF
once,TRBJ2-1,TRBD1,TRBV19,TGTGCCAGTAGTATAACCGGGACAGGTTACAATGAGCAGTTCTTC,CASSITGTGYNEQFF
NA,TRBJ1-1,NA,TRBV7-3,TGTGCCAGCAGCCCCCAGGGGACGAACACTGAAGCTTTCTTT,CASSPQGTNTEAFF
NA,TRBJ2-1,TRBD1,TRBV6-4,TGTGCCAGCGTAGACAAGGGACAGGACCTCTACAATGAGCAGTTCTTC,CASVDKGQDLYNEQFF
NA,TRBJ2-7,NA,TRBV14,TGTGCCAGCAGCCCCAGGGAATGGTCCTACGAGCAGTACTTC,CASSPREWSYEQYF
NA,TRBJ1-2,NA,TRBV29-1,TGCAGCGCCAAACTCAGACATCCAGGCTATGGCTACACCTTC,CSAKLRHPGYGYTF
many,TRBJ1-1,NA,TRBV5-6,TGTGCCAGCAGCGTCGGACAGATCGGTGAAGCTTTCTTT,CASSVGQIGEAFF
NA,TRBJ2-5,TRBD1,TRBV11-2,TGTGCCAGCAGCCAAAACAGGGGTTCGCAAGAGACCCAGTACTTC,CASSQNRGSQETQYF